This TCR beta chain was identified in a study of technical replicates of blood from several donors. Trimming took off 4 bases at V and 9 bases at J, with 21 bases between the two ends. Germline V gene lookup returns CDR1 MDHEN and CDR2 SYDVKM. The CDR3 covers 16 residues. Sequencing used immunoSEQ multiplex PCR; TCRdb keeps in-frame clones, though not all of them. The sample lists around 68,000 clones, about nine tenths occurring once. The chain employs TRBV28 and TRBJ2-2; possible D gene TRBD2, 6 bases. The receptor comes from a human donor in good health. Some clones in this sample may be carry-over from other donors' samples. The source material was T cells isolated from PBMCs. The CDR3 DNA is TGTGCCAGCAGTTCCGATGGGACTCTGGCGGGGCGGGAGCTGTTTTTT. Protein product: CASSSDGTLAGRELFF.